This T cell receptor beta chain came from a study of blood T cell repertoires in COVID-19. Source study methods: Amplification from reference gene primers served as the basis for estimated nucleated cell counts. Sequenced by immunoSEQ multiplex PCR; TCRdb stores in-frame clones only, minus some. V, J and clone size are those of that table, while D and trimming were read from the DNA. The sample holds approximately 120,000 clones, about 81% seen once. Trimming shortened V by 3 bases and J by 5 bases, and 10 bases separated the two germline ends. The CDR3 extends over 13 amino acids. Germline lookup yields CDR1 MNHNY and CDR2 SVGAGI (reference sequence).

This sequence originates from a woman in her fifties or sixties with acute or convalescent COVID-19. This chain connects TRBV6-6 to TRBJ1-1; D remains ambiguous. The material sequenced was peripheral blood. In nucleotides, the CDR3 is TGTGCCAGCAGTTATAACCACGGGACTGAAGCTTTCTTT. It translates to CASSYNHGTEAFF.